The T cell receptor beta chain under discussion was sequenced for a study of radiation and T cells in renal cell carcinoma. Stated time point: baseline pretreatment blood. The treatment is: 15 Gy SBRT to primary tumor, nephrectomy 4 weeks later. After SBRT, blood was collected at 2 and 4 weeks, plus baseline. Trimming pared 1 base from V and 3 bases from J, leaving 4 bases between. CDR3 length equals 12 residues. Germline assignment: CDR1 SGDLS and CDR2 YYNGEE. Produced via immunoSEQ multiplex PCR; TCRdb's table is partial and in-frame only. This sample has about 130,000 clones, with roughly 88% found just once.

The specimen comprised blood, sampled from a patient whose treatment included radiotherapy and nephrectomy. This clonotype was obtained from a woman between 45 and 65 years old with renal cell carcinoma. The chain has TRBV9 and TRBJ2-5; no definite D call. The chain's CDR3 is CASSVREETQYF. The DNA of the CDR3 is TGTGCCAGCAGCGTAAGAGAAGAGACCCAGTACTTC.